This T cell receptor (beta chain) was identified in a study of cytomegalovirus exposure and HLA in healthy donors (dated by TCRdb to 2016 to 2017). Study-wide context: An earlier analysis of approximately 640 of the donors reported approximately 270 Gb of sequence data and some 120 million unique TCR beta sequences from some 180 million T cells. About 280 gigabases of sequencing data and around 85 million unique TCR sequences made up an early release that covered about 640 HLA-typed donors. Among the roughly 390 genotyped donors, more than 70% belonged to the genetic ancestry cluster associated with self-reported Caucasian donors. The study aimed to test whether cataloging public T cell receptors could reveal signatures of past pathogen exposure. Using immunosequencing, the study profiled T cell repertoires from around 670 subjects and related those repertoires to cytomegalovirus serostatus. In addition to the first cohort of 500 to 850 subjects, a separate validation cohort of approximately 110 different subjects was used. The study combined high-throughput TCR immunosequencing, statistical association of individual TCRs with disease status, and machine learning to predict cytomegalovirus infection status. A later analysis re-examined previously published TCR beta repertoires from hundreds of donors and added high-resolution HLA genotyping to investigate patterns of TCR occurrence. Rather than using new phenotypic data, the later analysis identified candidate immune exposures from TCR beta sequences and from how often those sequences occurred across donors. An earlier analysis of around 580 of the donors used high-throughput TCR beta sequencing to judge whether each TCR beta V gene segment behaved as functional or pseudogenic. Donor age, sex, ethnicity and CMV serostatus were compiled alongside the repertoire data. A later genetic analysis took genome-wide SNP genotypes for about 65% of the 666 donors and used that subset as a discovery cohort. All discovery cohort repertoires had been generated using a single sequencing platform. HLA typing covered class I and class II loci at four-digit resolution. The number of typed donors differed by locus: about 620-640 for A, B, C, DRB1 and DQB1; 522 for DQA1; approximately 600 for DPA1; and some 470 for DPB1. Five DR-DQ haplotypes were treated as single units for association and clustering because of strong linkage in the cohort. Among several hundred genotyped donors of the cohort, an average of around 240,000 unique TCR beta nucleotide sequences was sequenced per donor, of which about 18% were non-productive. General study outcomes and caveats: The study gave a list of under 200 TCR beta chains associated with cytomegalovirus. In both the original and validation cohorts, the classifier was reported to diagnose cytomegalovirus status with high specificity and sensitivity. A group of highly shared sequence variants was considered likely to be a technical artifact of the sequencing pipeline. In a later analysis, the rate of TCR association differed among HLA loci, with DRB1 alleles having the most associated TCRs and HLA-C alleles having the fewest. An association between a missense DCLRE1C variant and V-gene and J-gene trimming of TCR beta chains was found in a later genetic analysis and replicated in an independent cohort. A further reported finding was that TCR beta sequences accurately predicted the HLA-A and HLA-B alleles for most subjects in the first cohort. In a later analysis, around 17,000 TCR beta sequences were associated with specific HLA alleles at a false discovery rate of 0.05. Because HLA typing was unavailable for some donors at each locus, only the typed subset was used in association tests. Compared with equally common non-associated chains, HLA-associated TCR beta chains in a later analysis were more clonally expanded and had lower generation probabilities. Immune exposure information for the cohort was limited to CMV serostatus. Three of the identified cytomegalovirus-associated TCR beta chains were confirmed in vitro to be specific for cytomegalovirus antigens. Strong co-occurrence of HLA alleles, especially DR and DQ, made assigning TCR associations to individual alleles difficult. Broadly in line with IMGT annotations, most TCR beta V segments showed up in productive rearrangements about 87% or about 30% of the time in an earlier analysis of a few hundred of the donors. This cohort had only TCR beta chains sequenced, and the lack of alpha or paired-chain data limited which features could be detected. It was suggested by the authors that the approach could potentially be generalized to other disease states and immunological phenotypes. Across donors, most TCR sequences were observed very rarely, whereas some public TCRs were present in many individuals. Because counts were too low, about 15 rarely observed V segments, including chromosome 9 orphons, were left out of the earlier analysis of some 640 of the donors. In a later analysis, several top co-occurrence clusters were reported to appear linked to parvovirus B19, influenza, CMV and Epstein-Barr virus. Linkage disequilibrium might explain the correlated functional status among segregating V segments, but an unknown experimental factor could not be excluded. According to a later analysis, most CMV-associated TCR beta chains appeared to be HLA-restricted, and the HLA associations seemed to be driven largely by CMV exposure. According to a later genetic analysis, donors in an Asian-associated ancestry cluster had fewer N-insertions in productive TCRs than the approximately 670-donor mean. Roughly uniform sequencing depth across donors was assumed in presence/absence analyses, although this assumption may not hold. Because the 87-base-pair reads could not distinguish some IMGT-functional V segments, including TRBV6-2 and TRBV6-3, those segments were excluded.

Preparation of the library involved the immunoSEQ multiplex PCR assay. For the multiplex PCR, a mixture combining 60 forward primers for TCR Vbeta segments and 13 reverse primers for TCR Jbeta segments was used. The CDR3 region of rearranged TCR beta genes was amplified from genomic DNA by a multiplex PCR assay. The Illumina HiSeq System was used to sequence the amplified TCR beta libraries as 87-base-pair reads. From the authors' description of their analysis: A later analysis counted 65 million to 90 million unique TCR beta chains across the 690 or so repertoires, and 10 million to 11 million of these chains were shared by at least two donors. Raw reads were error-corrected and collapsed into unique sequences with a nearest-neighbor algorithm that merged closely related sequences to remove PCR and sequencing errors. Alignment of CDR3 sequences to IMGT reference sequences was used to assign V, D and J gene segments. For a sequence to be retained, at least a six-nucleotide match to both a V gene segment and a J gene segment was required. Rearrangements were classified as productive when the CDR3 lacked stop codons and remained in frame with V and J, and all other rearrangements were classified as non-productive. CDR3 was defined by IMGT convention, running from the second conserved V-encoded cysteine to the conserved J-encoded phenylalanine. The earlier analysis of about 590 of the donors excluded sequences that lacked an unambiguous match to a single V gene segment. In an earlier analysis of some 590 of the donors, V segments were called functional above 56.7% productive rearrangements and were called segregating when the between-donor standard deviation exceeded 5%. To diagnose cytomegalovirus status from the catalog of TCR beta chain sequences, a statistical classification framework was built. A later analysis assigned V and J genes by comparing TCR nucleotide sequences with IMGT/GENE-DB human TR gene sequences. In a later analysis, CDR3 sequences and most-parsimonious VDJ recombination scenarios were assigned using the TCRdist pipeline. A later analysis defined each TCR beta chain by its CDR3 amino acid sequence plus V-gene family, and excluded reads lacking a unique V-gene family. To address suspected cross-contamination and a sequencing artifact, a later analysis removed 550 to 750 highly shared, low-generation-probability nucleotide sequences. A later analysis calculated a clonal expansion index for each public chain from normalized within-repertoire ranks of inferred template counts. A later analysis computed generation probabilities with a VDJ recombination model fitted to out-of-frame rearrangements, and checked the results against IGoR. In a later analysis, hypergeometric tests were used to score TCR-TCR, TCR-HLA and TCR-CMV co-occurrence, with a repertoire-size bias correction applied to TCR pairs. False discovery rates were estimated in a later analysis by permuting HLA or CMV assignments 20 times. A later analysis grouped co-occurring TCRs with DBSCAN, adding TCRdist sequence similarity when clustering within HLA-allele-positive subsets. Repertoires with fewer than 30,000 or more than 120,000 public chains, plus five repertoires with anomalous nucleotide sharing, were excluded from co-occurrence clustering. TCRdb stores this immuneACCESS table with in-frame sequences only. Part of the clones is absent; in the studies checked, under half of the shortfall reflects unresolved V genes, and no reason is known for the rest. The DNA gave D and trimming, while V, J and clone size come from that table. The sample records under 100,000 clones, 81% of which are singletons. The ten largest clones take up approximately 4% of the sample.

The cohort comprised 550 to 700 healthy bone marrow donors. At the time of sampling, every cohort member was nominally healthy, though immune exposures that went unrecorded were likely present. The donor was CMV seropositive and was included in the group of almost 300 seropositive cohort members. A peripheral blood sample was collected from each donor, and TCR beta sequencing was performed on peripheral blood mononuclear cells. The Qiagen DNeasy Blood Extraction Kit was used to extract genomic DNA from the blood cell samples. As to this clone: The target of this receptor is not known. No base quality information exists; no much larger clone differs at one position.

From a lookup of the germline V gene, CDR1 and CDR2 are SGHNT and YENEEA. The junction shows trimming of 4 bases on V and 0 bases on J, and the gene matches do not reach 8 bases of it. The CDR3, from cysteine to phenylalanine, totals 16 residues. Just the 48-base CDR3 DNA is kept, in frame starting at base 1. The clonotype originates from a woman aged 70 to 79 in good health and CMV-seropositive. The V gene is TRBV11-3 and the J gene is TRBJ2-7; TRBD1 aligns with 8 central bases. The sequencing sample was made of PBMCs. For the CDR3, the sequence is CASSYLDRVYSYEQYF. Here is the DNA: TGTGCCAGCAGCTATTTGGACAGGGTATACTCCTACGAGCAGTACTTC.